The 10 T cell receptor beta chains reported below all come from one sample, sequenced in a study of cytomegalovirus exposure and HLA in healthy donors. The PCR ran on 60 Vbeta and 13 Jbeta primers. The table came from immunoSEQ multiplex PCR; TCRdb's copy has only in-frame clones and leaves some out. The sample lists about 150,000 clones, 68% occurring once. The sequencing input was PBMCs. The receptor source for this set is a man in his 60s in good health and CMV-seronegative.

CDR3 sequence reads: CASRTSGSGYNEQFF. In DNA, the CDR3 is TGTGCCAGCAGAACTAGCGGGAGTGGATACAATGAGCAGTTCTTC. V gene TRBV6-5 combines with J gene TRBJ2-1; 11 bases fit TRBD2. The CDR3 runs 15 residues. The trim removed 6 bases at V and 4 bases at J, leaving 5 bases unmatched. Germline V CDR1 and CDR2: MNHEY, SVGAGI.

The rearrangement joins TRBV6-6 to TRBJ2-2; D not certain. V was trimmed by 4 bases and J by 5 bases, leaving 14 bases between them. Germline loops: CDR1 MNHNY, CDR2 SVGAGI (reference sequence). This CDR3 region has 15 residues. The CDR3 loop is CASSSENSYTGELFF. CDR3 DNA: TGTGCCAGCAGTTCCGAGAACAGTTATACCGGGGAGCTGTTTTTT.

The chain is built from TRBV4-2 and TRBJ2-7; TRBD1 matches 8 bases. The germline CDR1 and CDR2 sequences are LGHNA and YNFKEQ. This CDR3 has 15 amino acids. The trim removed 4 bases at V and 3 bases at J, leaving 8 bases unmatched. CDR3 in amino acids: CASSRGQGLGYEQYF. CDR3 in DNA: TGTGCCAGCAGCCGAGGACAGGGCCTGGGCTACGAGCAGTACTTC.

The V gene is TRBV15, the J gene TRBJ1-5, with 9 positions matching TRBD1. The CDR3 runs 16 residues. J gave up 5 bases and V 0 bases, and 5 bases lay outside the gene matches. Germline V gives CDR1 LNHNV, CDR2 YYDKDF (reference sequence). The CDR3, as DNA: TGTGCCACCAGCAGAGATCGAGGGACAGGGTATCAGCCCCAGCATTTT. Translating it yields CATSRDRGTGYQPQHF. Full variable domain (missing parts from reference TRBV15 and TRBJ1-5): DAMVIQNPRYQVTQFGKPVTLSCSQTLNHNVMYWYQQKSSQAPKLLFHYYDKDFNNEADTPDNFQSRRPNTSFCFLDIRSPGLGDTAMYLCATSRDRGTGYQPQHFGDGTRLSIL.

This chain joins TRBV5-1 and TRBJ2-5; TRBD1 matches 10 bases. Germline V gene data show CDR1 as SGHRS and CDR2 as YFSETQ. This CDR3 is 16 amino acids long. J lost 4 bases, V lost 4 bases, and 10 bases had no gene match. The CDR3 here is CASSPGQGRFVETQYF. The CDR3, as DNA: TGCGCCAGCAGCCCGGGACAGGGGAGGTTTGTAGAGACCCAGTACTTC.

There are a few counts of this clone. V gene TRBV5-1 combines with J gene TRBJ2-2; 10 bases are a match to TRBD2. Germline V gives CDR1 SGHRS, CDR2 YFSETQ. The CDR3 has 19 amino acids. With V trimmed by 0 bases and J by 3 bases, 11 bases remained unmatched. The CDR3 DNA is TGCGCCAGCAGCTTGGTGGCTAGCGGGAGCGGGTTGGACACCGGGGAGCTGTTTTTT. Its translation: CASSLVASGSGLDTGELFF.

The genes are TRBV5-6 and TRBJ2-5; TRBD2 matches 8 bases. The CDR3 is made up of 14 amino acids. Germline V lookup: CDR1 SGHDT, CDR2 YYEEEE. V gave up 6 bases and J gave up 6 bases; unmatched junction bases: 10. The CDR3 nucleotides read TGTGCCAGCAAACTATTAGCGGGACGGAAGACCCAGTACTTC. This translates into CASKLLAGRKTQYF.

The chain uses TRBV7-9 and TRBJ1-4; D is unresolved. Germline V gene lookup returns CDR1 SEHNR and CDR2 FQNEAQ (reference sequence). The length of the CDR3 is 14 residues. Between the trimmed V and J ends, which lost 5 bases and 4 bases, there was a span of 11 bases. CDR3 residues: CASSHREDNEKLFF. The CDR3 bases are TGTGCCAGCAGCCATCGAGAGGATAATGAAAAACTGTTTTTT.

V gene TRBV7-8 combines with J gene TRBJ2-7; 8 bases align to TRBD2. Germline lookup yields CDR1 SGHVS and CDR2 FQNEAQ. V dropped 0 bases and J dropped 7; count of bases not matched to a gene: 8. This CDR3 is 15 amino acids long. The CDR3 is CASSLAKAGGGEQYF. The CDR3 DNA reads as TGTGCCAGCAGCTTAGCGAAGGCGGGAGGAGGTGAGCAGTACTTC.

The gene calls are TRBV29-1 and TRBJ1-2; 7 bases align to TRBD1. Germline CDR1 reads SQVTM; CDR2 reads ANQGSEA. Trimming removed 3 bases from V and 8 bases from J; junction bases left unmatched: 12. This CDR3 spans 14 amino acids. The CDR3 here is CSVELTGSGEGYTF. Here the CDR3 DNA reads TGCAGCGTTGAGTTGACAGGGAGCGGAGAGGGCTACACCTTC.